One sample yielded the 25 T cell receptor beta chains listed below, sequenced in a study of shared clonotypes between healthy human individuals (TCRdb year 2020). CD8 naive samples were obtained by positive selection for CCR7 among CD45RO-negative cells, yielding a CD45RA+CCR7+ population from which TemRA cells were excluded. Library generation was performed with the immunoSEQ multiplex PCR assay. TCRdb took this table from immuneACCESS and kept in-frame rearrangements with V and J called. Such tables lack part of the clones; where checked against another copy, unresolved V genes explain under half of the gap, and the rest is unexplained. Recorded for this sample are about 1,800,000 clones; about 95% of them occurred a single time. In total, the top ten clones hold 1.2% of the sample. Sequenced sample: naive CD8+ T cells sorted from blood. The cell subset or site label on this specimen signifies: CD45RA+CCR7+. The receptors were gathered from a man between 18 and 35 years old in good health.

The V and J genes are TRBV7-6 and TRBJ2-7; 10 bases are shared with TRBD1. V gave up 3 bases and J gave up 0 bases; unmatched junction bases: 5. This CDR3 comprises 16 residues. The V gene's germline CDR1 is SGHVS and CDR2 FNYEAQ. The CDR3 DNA follows: TGTGCCAGCAGCTTGGCAAGGACAGGGGGCTCCTACGAGCAGTACTTC. Protein sequence: CASSLARTGGSYEQYF.

As regards this clone: One end of the junction is discordant with germline, which a read error may explain. The V and J genes are TRBV7-9 and TRBJ1-1; weak D call: TRBD1 (6 bases). Looked up from germline, CDR1 is SEHNR and CDR2 is FQNEAQ (reference sequence). The CDR3 covers 12 residues. CDR3 region: CASSGQLTGAFF. Here the CDR3 DNA reads TGTGCCAGCAGCGGACAGTTAACTGGAGCTTTCTTT.

In DNA, the CDR3 is TGTGCCAGCAACCCAGATTATAGCAATCAGCCCCAGCATTTT. Amino acids: CASNPDYSNQPQHF. The rearrangement links TRBV7-8 to TRBJ1-5; D gene uncertain. This CDR3 region has 14 residues. V dropped 7 bases and J dropped 0 bases, with 10 bases sitting between them. Per germline, CDR1 SGHVS and CDR2 FQNEAQ. The complete variable domain, with remaining parts taken from reference TRBV7-8 and TRBJ1-5, reads GAGVSQSPRYKVAKRGQDVALRCDPISGHVSLFWYQQALGQGPEFLTYFQNEAQLDKSGLPSDRFFAERPEGSVSTLKIQRTQQEDSAVYLCASNPDYSNQPQHFGDGTRLSIL.

The chain links TRBV7-9 to TRBJ1-6; 7 bases are shared with TRBD1. This CDR3 contains 16 residues. CDR1 and CDR2 from the germline V gene are SEHNR and FQNEAQ (reference sequence). With 4 bases clipped from V and 8 bases from J, the junction kept 11 bases outside the gene matches. For the CDR3, the DNA is TGTGCCAGCAGCTCAACCTCGACAGGGAGGGATTCACCCCTCCACTTT. Translated, it gives CASSSTSTGRDSPLHF.

The rearrangement joins TRBV10-3 to TRBJ2-5; TRBD1 matches 10 bases. V shed 6 bases, J shed 2 bases, and the junction held 6 bases outside the gene matches. The CDR3 length is 15 residues. Per the germline V gene, CDR1 is ENHRY and CDR2 is SYGVKD. The CDR3 here is CAIRRDRGNQETQYF. CDR3 coding DNA: TGTGCCATCAGGAGGGACAGGGGAAATCAAGAGACCCAGTACTTC.

This chain uses TRBV27 with TRBJ2-3; the D gene is possibly TRBD2 (7 bases). Germline-derived CDR1 and CDR2 are MNHEY and SMNVEV (reference sequence). V was pared by 5 bases and J by 6 bases, with 21 bases between. The CDR3 is made up of 16 amino acids. The CDR3 DNA reads as TGTGCCAGCAGTCCCTCGGCGGGGGCAATAACGGATACGCAGTATTTT. It encodes CASSPSAGAITDTQYF.

V gene TRBV9 combines with J gene TRBJ2-3; D unclear. Germline V gene sequence: CDR1 SGDLS, CDR2 YYNGEE. Trimming shortened V by 0 bases and J by 3 bases, and 11 bases separated the two germline ends. This CDR3 region has 15 residues. The CDR3 DNA follows: TGTGCCAGCAGCGTAGAACAGAATCCAACAGATACGCAGTATTTT. Its translation: CASSVEQNPTDTQYF.

For this clone: The junction departs from germline at one end; a sequencing error may be responsible. The rearrangement uses TRBV7-7 and TRBJ2-1; D is uncertain. CDR1 and CDR2 from the germline V gene are SSHAT and FNYEAQ (reference sequence). This CDR3 contains 15 residues. The DNA for the CDR3 is TGTGCTAGCAGCTCCGGGCCAGACCCGTTCAATGAGCAGTTCTTC. It specifies CASSSGPDPFNEQFF.

The gene calls are TRBV5-6 and TRBJ2-7; TRBD1 agrees at 9 bases. With 4 bases clipped from V and 5 bases from J, the junction kept 4 bases outside the gene matches. The CDR3 covers 13 residues. In germline, CDR1 is SGHDT, CDR2 YYEEEE. The CDR3 DNA follows: TGTGCCAGCAGCCCAGGGACAGGGAACGAGCAGTACTTC. Its protein product is CASSPGTGNEQYF.

The chain combines TRBV11-2 with TRBJ1-2; D unclear. Trimming removed 1 base from V and 7 bases from J, with 13 bases in between. The CDR3 runs to 14 residues. Germline CDR1 reads SGHAT; CDR2 reads FQNNGV. The CDR3 coding sequence is TGTGCCAGCAGCTTAGGAACGGGTTTTGGTGGCTACACCTTC. Protein product: CASSLGTGFGGYTF.

This clone has just a few counts. This chain connects TRBV7-9 to TRBJ1-1, with D possibly matching TRBD1 (5 bases). The CDR3 loop spans 14 amino acids. Germline values: CDR1 SEHNR, CDR2 FQNEAQ (reference sequence). Trimming left V 5 bases short and J 4 bases short, with 14 bases between. The DNA of the CDR3 is TGTGCCAGCAGCCGATCCTGGGGGACCACTGAAGCTTTCTTT. It translates to CASSRSWGTTEAFF.

V gene TRBV30 combines with J gene TRBJ1-5; the match to TRBD1 covers 10 bases. Germline lookup yields CDR1 GTSNPN and CDR2 SVGIG (reference sequence). V lost 3 bases and J lost 5; bases outside the gene matches: 19. There are 19 residues in the CDR3. This CDR3 is CAWSGPGTGDIGLYQPQHF. In DNA, the CDR3 is TGTGCCTGGAGCGGCCCCGGGACAGGGGATATAGGACTATATCAGCCCCAGCATTTT.

The chain is built from TRBV6-5 and TRBJ2-1; D is tentatively TRBD1 or TRBD2 (5 bases each). Trimming removed 0 bases at V and 8 bases at J, with 11 bases between. The CDR3 sequence is 14 residues long. Germline V gene data show CDR1 as MNHEY and CDR2 as SVGAGI. Written as DNA, the CDR3 is TGTGCCAGCAGTTACTCGAGAGGGGCAGATGAGCAGTTCTTC. Translation: CASSYSRGADEQFF.

In this sample, this clone turned up once. V usage is TRBV7-9 and J usage is TRBJ2-4, with a possible D match to TRBD1 (6 bases). This CDR3 contains 13 residues. V was cut by 5 bases and J by 8 bases, with 13 bases left in between. Germline-derived CDR1 and CDR2 are SEHNR and FQNEAQ (reference sequence). As DNA, the CDR3 is TGTGCCAGCAGCAACGGACAGACGGACATTCAGTACTTC. The encoded protein is CASSNGQTDIQYF.

The rearrangement joins TRBV5-6 to TRBJ2-7; 7 nucleotides line up with TRBD1. CDR1 and CDR2 (germline): SGHDT, YYEEEE. V shed 3 bases and J 0 bases; nucleotides not matched to a gene: 6. The CDR3 is 15 residues long. This CDR3 reads CASSWGTVDSYEQYF. Here the CDR3 DNA reads TGTGCCAGCAGCTGGGGGACAGTCGACTCCTACGAGCAGTACTTC.

The chain combines TRBV28 with TRBJ2-5; tentative D call: TRBD2 (6 bases). The V gene's germline CDR1 is MDHEN and CDR2 SYDVKM. The CDR3 extends over 14 amino acids. V was pared by 5 bases and J by 1 base, with 11 bases between. CDR3: CASSTREFQETQYF. The CDR3 bases are TGTGCCAGCAGTACCCGGGAGTTCCAAGAGACCCAGTACTTC.

This clone is a singleton in its sample. The genes are TRBV4-3 and TRBJ2-2; D gene ambiguous. The V end lost 4 bases, the J end lost 4 bases, and 10 bases lay between the germline ends. This CDR3 has 14 residues. CDR1 LGHNA and CDR2 YSLEER come from the germline V gene. In nucleotides, the CDR3 is TGCGCCAGCAGCCTGGTAGAAGGCACCGGGGAGCTGTTTTTT. Protein sequence: CASSLVEGTGELFF.

This chain joins TRBV5-6 and TRBJ1-2; the D is unclear. The CDR3 runs 14 residues. From germline, CDR1 is SGHDT and CDR2 YYEEEE. Trimming left V 0 bases short and J 8 bases short, with 14 bases between. CDR3 protein: CASSLAVGREGYTF. The CDR3, as DNA: TGTGCCAGCAGCTTGGCGGTTGGCCGAGAGGGCTACACCTTC.

This chain connects TRBV6-5 to TRBJ2-1; the D gene is possibly TRBD2 (6 bases). The germline CDR1 and CDR2 sequences are MNHEY and SVGAGI. This CDR3 is 16 amino acids long. The germline V and J ends were trimmed by 4 bases and 5 bases, with 18 bases remaining between them. The CDR3 region has the DNA TGTGCCAGCAGTTCCTTTCCCCCCGGGAGTGACAATGAGCAGTTCTTC. It encodes CASSSFPPGSDNEQFF.

CDR3 nucleotides: TGTGCCAGCAGCTTAGATACCCTGGCAGATGAGCAGTTCTTC. This sequence encodes CASSLDTLADEQFF. The V gene is TRBV11-3, the J gene TRBJ2-1; no firm D call. Germline V CDR1 and CDR2: SGHNT, YENEEA. The V gene lost 0 bases and the J gene lost 8 bases, with 11 bases spanning the gap. The CDR3 extends over 14 amino acids.

Only one count was recorded for this clone. V is TRBV10-1 and J is TRBJ1-4; unclear D gene. The V gene lost 0 bases and the J gene lost 4 bases, with 9 bases spanning the gap. Germline CDR1 WNHNN, CDR2 SYGVQD (reference sequence). The CDR3 spans 15 residues. The CDR3 here is CASSESEEGNEKLFF. In DNA form, the CDR3 reads TGCGCCAGCAGTGAGTCGGAGGAGGGTAATGAAAAACTGTTTTTT.

The gene calls are TRBV28 and TRBJ1-5; D call uncertain. The germline gives CDR1 MDHEN, CDR2 SYDVKM. V dropped 8 bases and J dropped 9 bases, with 29 bases sitting between them. The CDR3 has 17 amino acids. DNA for the CDR3: TGTGCCAGCCGAACGCACCTCTCGCTAGGGTGGCGGGGGCCCCAGCATTTT. Encoded protein: CASRTHLSLGWRGPQHF.

The chain carries TRBV19 and TRBJ1-5, with a tentative D call TRBD1 (5 bases). CDR3 length: 14 residues. Germline loops: CDR1 LNHDA, CDR2 SQIVND (reference sequence). V was clipped by 3 bases and J by 5 bases, with 11 bases between them. The CDR3 region has the DNA TGTGCCAGTAGTATCAGGGACTGGGATCAGCCCCAGCATTTT. It yields the protein CASSIRDWDQPQHF.

J is TRBJ1-2 and V is TRBV28; 8 bases match TRBD1. Germline CDR1 is MDHEN and CDR2 is SYDVKM. V lost 1 base to trimming and J lost 6 bases; unmatched junction nucleotides: 7. The CDR3 runs 15 residues. The CDR3 is CASSLSLDRGNGYTF. The CDR3, as DNA: TGTGCCAGCAGTTTATCTCTCGACAGGGGAAATGGCTACACCTTC.

With respect to this clone: Different DNA sequences within this sample yield the same CDR3. This chain joins TRBV11-2 and TRBJ2-7, with D unresolved. Germline V gene sequence: CDR1 SGHAT, CDR2 FQNNGV. This CDR3 has 11 residues. V was pared by 1 base and J by 6 bases, with 4 bases between. The CDR3 nucleotides read TGTGCCAGCAGCTTAGTCGGCGAGCAGTACTTC. It translates to CASSLVGEQYF.